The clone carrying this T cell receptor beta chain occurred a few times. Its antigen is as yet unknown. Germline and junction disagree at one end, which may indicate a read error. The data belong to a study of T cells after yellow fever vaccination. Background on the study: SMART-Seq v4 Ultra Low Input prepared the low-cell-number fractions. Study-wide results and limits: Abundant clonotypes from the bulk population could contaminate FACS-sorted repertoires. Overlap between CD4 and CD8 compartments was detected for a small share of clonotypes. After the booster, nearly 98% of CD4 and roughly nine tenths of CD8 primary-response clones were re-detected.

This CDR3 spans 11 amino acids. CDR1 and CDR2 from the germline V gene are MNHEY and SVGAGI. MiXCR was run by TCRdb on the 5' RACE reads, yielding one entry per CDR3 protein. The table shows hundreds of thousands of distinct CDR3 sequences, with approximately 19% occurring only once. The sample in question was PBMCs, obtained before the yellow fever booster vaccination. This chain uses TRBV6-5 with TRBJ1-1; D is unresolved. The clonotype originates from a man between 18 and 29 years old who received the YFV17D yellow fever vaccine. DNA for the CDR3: TGTGCCAGCATCCGCGGAGTGAAGATAATCTTT. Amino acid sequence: CASIRGVKIIF.